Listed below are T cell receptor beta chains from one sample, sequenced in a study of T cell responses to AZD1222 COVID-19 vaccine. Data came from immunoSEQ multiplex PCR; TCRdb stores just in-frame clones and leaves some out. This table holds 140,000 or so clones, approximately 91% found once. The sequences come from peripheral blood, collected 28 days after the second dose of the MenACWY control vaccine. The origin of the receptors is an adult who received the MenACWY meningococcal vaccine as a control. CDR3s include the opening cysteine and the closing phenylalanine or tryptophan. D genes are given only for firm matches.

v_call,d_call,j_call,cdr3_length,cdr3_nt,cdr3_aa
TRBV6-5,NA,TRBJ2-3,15,TGTGCCAGCAGTCCCAGCGGGTGGGGCACAGATACGCAGTATTTT,CASSPSGWGTDTQYF
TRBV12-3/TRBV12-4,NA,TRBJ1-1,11,TGTGCCAGCAATAGGAACACTGAAGCTTTCTTT,CASNRNTEAFF
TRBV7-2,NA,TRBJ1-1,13,TGTGCCAGCAGCTTAAACCCTGACACTGAAGCTTTCTTT,CASSLNPDTEAFF
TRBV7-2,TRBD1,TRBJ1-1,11,TGTGCCAGCAGCTCCGGGACAGTAGCTTTCTTT,CASSSGTVAFF
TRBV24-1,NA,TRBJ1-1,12,TGTGCCACCAGTGACAGGAATGGAGGAGCTTTCTTT,CATSDRNGGAFF
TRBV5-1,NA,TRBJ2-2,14,TGCGCCAGCCTATTCGACCCAAACACCGGGGAGCTGTTTTTT,CASLFDPNTGELFF
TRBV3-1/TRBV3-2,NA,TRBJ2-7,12,TGTGCCAGCAGCCTTAGCAAATCCGAGCAGTACTTC,CASSLSKSEQYF
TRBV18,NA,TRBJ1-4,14,TGTGCCAGCTCACCTGAACAGGGAAATGAAAAACTGTTTTTT,CASSPEQGNEKLFF
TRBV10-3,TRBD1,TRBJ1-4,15,TGTGCCATCAGTGTAACCCGGGACAGGGGTGAAAAACTGTTTTTT,CAISVTRDRGEKLFF
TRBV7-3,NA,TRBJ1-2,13,TGTGCCAGCAGTCCCGGGCCGGGGGGTGGCTACACCTTC,CASSPGPGGGYTF
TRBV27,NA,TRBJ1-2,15,TGTGCCAGCAGTTCGTGGTTGACAGGCCACTATGGCTACACCTTC,CASSSWLTGHYGYTF
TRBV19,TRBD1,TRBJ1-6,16,TGTGCCAGTAGGACACAGGGGAGCTCCTATAATTCACCCCTCCACTTT,CASRTQGSSYNSPLHF
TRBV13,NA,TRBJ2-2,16,TGTGCCAGCAGCCCCGCTAAGCGCAGGGGCACCGGGGAGCTGTTTTTT,CASSPAKRRGTGELFF
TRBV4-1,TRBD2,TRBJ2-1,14,TGCGCCAGCAGCCGCAGCGGGGCGGGGAATGAGCAGTTCTTC,CASSRSGAGNEQFF
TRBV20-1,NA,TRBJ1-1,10,TGCAGTGCTAGAGAGGGGGAAGCTTTCTTT,CSAREGEAFF